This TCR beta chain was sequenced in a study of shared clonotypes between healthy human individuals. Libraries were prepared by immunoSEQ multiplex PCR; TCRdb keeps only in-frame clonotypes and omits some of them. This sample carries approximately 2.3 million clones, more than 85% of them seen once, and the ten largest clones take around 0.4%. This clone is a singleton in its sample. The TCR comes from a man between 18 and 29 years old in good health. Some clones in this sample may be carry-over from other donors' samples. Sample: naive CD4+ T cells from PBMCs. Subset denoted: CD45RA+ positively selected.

CDR3 sequence (DNA): TGTGCCAGCAGTTTTCTGACTAGCGGGAGTAGGTACGAGCAGTACTTC. As protein: CASSFLTSGSRYEQYF. The V call is TRBV28, the J call TRBJ2-7, with 12 nucleotides matching TRBD2. The CDR3 extends over 16 amino acids. Unmatched junction bases numbered 7, after V lost 3 bases and J lost 4 bases. CDR1 and CDR2 from the germline V gene are MDHEN and SYDVKM.